One sample yielded the 6 T cell receptor beta chains listed below, sequenced in a study of T cell responses to AZD1222 COVID-19 vaccine. The table came from immunoSEQ multiplex PCR; TCRdb's copy has only in-frame clones and leaves some out. This table has 140,000 or so clones, about 86% appearing once. Sequenced here: peripheral blood, sampled 28 days after the second AZD1222 dose. All receptors derive from an adult who received the AZD1222 COVID-19 vaccine.

The chain recombines TRBV19 with TRBJ2-5; 12 bases line up with TRBD1. This CDR3 spans 15 amino acids. With V trimmed by 2 bases and J by 5 bases, 3 bases remained unmatched. Germline V lookup: CDR1 LNHDA, CDR2 SQIVND (reference sequence). CDR3 in amino acids: CASSIMGQGAETQYF. CDR3 DNA sequence: TGTGCCAGTAGTATAATGGGACAGGGGGCGGAGACCCAGTACTTC.

The chain recombines TRBV2 with TRBJ1-1, with TRBD1 matching 8 bases. The J segment lost 9 bases and the V segment lost 8 bases, leaving 17 bases of the junction unmatched. CDR1 SNHLY and CDR2 FYNNEI come from the germline V gene. The length of the CDR3 is 15 residues. The chain's CDR3 is CASSPGWAGGGKAFF. The DNA for the CDR3 is TGTGCCAGCTCCCCGGGATGGGCAGGGGGCGGGAAAGCTTTCTTT.

This clone occurred a few times. The chain recombines TRBV9 with TRBJ1-6; D remains ambiguous. Trimming cost V 0 bases and J 2 bases, with 9 bases left between them. Germline lookup yields CDR1 SGDLS and CDR2 YYNGEE. CDR3 length: 16 residues. CDR3 DNA sequence: TGTGCCAGCAGCGTAGGAGGGTACGCCTATAATTCACCCCTCCACTTT. This sequence encodes CASSVGGYAYNSPLHF.

This clone appeared a single time. The chain employs TRBV7-2 and TRBJ1-4, with D uncertain. CDR1 and CDR2 (germline): SGHTA, FQGNSA. V was cut by 1 base and J by 3 bases, with 6 bases left in between. This CDR3 is built from 14 residues. The DNA for the CDR3 is TGTGCCAGCAGCTTAGGGGTTTCTAATGAAAAACTGTTTTTT. Its protein is CASSLGVSNEKLFF.

The chain joins TRBV6-5 to TRBJ1-4; 7 bases are shared with TRBD1. From germline, CDR1 is MNHEY and CDR2 SVGAGI. Germline trimming cut 6 bases from V and 4 bases from J; bases unmatched to any gene: 8. The CDR3 spans 15 residues. The CDR3 coding sequence is TGTGCCAGCAGCCATCGACAGGGAGGTAATGAAAAACTGTTTTTT. Translating gives CASSHRQGGNEKLFF.

The gene calls are TRBV7-8 and TRBJ2-7; D may be TRBD2 (6 bases). The CDR3 is 17 amino acids. Trimming took 3 bases from V and 1 from J, leaving 19 bases between them. Germline V gene data show CDR1 as SGHVS and CDR2 as FQNEAQ. CDR3 DNA sequence: TGTGCCAGCAGCTTCAACGTTGGACTAAGCGGATCCTACGAGCAGTACTTC. Translated: CASSFNVGLSGSYEQYF.